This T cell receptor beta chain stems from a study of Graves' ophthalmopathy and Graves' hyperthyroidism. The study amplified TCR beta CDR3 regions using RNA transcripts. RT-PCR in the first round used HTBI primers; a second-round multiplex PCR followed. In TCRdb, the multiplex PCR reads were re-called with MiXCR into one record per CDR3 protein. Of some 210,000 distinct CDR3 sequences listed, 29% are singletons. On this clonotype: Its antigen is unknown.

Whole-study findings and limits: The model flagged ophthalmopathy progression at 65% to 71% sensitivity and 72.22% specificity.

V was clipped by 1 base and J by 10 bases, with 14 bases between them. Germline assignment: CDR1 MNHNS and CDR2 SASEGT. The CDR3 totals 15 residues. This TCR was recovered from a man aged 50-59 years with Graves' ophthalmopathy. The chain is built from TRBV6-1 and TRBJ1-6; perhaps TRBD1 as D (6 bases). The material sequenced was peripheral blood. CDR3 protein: CASSEGVGGTSPLHF. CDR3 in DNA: TGTGCCAGCAGTGAAGGGGTAGGGGGGACGTCACCCCTCCACTTT.